This passage covers 8 T cell receptor beta chains from one sample sequenced in a study of CD8 T cells in ankylosing spondylitis. General study points: Blood from ankylosing spondylitis patients appeared to carry a characteristic roughly eight-variant TCR beta motif.

For these receptors, no antigen is known. Each CDR3 protein is one row after TCRdb ran MiXCR on the 5' RACE reads. The sample records approximately 500,000 distinct CDR3 sequences, approximately 12% being singletons. Sample: blood, either unsorted or a sorted T cell fraction (not recorded which). All receptors derive from a male donor with ankylosing spondylitis.

This clonotype was counted a few times. The CDR3 nucleotides read TGTGCCAGCAGCTTTTCCCGGGGGGGCACCGGGGAGCTGTTTTTT. Amino acid sequence: CASSFSRGGTGELFF. The chain couples TRBV27 to TRBJ2-2; TRBD2 agrees at 8 bases. Germline CDR1 is MNHEY and CDR2 is SMNVEV (reference sequence). The CDR3 extends over 15 amino acids. V lost 6 bases to trimming and J lost 4 bases; unmatched junction nucleotides: 7.

V and J are TRBV7-2 and TRBJ2-3; 14 positions agree with TRBD2. Trimming at V came to 0 bases and at J to 6 bases, leaving 8 bases not matched to a gene. The germline CDR1 and CDR2 sequences are SGHTA and FQGNSA. There are 18 residues in the CDR3. The CDR3 coding sequence is TGTGCCAGCAGCTTAGCGGGCCCGGGACTAGCGGGAGTTGATACGCAGTATTTT. Its protein product is CASSLAGPGLAGVDTQYF.

This chain links TRBV5-1 with TRBJ1-5, with D unresolved. V was pared by 3 bases and J by 7 bases, with 14 bases between. Per the germline V gene, CDR1 is SGHRS and CDR2 is YFSETQ. The CDR3 contains 14 residues. Written as DNA, the CDR3 is TGCGCCAGCAGCTCGGGTAGAGAGGACCAGCCCCAGCATTTT. This gives the protein CASSSGREDQPQHF.

The genes are TRBV7-8 and TRBJ1-2; D is unclear. The CDR3 totals 11 residues. Per the germline V gene, CDR1 is SGHVS and CDR2 is FQNEAQ. V shed 5 bases and J shed 8 bases, with 9 bases lying between them. The CDR3 bases are TGTGCCAGCAGCGGTGCGGGAGGCTACACCTTC. The encoded protein is CASSGAGGYTF.

This clonotype has only a few counts. This chain connects TRBV7-9 to TRBJ2-5; D gene unclear. The V and J ends lost 4 bases and 10 bases respectively, with 25 bases between them. Germline V gives CDR1 SEHNR, CDR2 FQNEAQ (reference sequence). This CDR3 is 16 amino acids long. The CDR3, as DNA: TGTGCCAGCAGCTACCCGGCCGTGGGTTTGGCTCCCCACCAGTACTTC. The encoded protein is CASSYPAVGLAPHQYF.

This clonotype was seen ten or more times. This rearrangement joins TRBV12-3 or TRBV12-4 to TRBJ2-1; D not certain. The V and J ends lost 6 bases and 15 bases respectively, with 18 bases between them. There are 12 residues in the CDR3. DNA of the CDR3: TGTGCCAGCAGCTCCGATGGGTTCAGAGTGTTCTTC. Amino acids: CASSSDGFRVFF.

This clonotype has only a few counts. This rearrangement joins TRBV2 to TRBJ1-4; the D is unclear. The CDR3 consists of 13 residues. The V gene lost 5 bases and the J gene lost 3 bases, with 7 bases spanning the gap. The germline V gene has CDR1 SNHLY and CDR2 FYNNEI. The CDR3 spells CASSPDANEKLFF. DNA of the CDR3: TGTGCCAGCAGTCCAGATGCTAATGAAAAACTGTTTTTT. The variable domain in full, completed from reference TRBV2 and TRBJ1-4, reads EPEVTQTPSHQVTQMGQEVILRCVPISNHLYFYWYRQILGQKVEFLVSFYNNEISEKSEIFDDQFSVERPDGSNFTLKIRSTKLEDSAMYFCASSPDANEKLFFGSGTQLSVL.

The chain couples TRBV20-1 to TRBJ1-3; no clear D. This CDR3 is 14 amino acids long. CDR1 is DFQATT, CDR2 SNEGSKA, per germline (reference sequence). V was shortened by 6 bases and J by 0 bases, with 12 bases between the two germline ends. CDR3 sequence: CSASGPFSGNTIYF. CDR3 coding DNA: TGCAGTGCAAGCGGGCCATTCTCTGGAAACACCATATATTTT.